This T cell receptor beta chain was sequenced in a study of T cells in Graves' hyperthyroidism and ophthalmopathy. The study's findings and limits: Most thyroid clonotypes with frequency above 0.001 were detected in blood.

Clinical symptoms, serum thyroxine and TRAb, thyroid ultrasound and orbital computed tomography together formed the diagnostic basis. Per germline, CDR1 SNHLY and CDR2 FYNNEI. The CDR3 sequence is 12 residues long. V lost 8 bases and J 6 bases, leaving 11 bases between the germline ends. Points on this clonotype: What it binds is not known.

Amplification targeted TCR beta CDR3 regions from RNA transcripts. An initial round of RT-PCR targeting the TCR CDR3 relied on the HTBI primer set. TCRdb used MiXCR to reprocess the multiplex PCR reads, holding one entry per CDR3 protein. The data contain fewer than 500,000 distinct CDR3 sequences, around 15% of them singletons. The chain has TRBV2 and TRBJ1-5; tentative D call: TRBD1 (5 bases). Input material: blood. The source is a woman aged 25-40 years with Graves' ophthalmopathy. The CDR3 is CASGGEGQPQHF. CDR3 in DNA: TGTGCCAGCGGGGGGGAGGGTCAGCCCCAGCATTTT.